This is a list of T cell receptor beta chains from one sample in a study of cytomegalovirus exposure and HLA in healthy donors. Sequencing used immunoSEQ multiplex PCR; TCRdb keeps in-frame clones, though not all of them. The ten most abundant clones cover 1.5% to 2% of a sample with over 100,000 clones. The sample taken for sequencing was PBMCs. Receptors originate from a woman aged 40-49 years in good health and CMV-seropositive. Both conserved end residues are part of each CDR3. A D gene is named only where the DNA matches it firmly.

CDR3 length	J gene	V gene	D gene	CDR3 protein	CDR3 DNA
15	TRBJ2-7	TRBV5-1	NA	CASSPRQVARGEQYF	TGCGCCAGCAGCCCAAGACAGGTAGCCCGAGGGGAGCAGTACTTC
16	TRBJ2-2	TRBV6-1	NA	CASRGQGVGRTGELFF	TGTGCCAGCCGTGGGCAGGGCGTTGGTCGGACCGGGGAGCTGTTTTTT
18	TRBJ2-3	TRBV4-2	TRBD2	CASSQLPTSGRPADTQYF	TGTGCCAGCAGCCAGCTACCGACTAGCGGGCGACCTGCAGATACGCAGTATTTT
12	TRBJ1-1	TRBV28	NA	CASSLPPTEAFF	TGTGCCAGCAGCCTCCCCCCGACTGAAGCTTTCTTT
15	TRBJ1-2	TRBV19	TRBD1	CASSIGSGTGHGYTF	TGTGCCAGTAGTATTGGATCCGGGACAGGACATGGCTACACCTTC
13	TRBJ1-1	TRBV11-2	NA	CASSLDLSPEAFF	TGTGCCAGCAGCTTAGATCTGAGTCCTGAAGCTTTCTTT
15	TRBJ2-7	TRBV28	NA	CASSSSDIPKSRQYF	TGTGCCAGCAGTTCGTCCGACATACCCAAATCTCGGCAGTACTTC
16	TRBJ1-2	TRBV19	TRBD1	CASREDRRPVNDGYTF	TGTGCCAGTAGGGAGGACAGGCGTCCTGTTAACGATGGCTACACCTTC
20	TRBJ2-3	TRBV5-1	TRBD2	CASSLESGGHAGGIEDTQYF	TGCGCCAGCAGCTTGGAATCAGGGGGACACGCGGGAGGGATTGAAGATACGCAGTATTTT
17	TRBJ2-7	TRBV4-1	TRBD2	CVSSPRGPTSGDYEQYF	TGCGTCAGCAGCCCCCGGGGCCCTACTAGCGGAGACTACGAGCAGTACTTC